These 20 T cell receptor beta chains came from one sample sequenced in a study of blood T cell repertoires in COVID-19. The repertoire was sequenced with immunoSEQ multiplex PCR; TCRdb's copy has only in-frame clones and lacks some. Among more than 350,000 clones listed, 88% were seen once. Sequenced material: PBMCs or T cells enriched from blood (not recorded which). The receptors were gathered from a woman between 18 and 29 years old who had been exposed to COVID-19.

This chain joins TRBV2 and TRBJ1-5, with 8 bases identical to TRBD1. J gave up 0 bases and V 6 bases, and 10 bases lay outside the gene matches. The CDR3 has 17 residues. Germline CDR1 SNHLY, CDR2 FYNNEI. Here the CDR3 DNA reads TGTGCCAGCAGCCTGACAGGGGAACTATATAGCAATCAGCCCCAGCATTTT. Its translation is CASSLTGELYSNQPQHF.

The rearrangement links TRBV7-9 to TRBJ2-5; possibly TRBD2 for D (6 bases). Trimming stripped 5 bases from V and 5 bases from J, with 12 bases between. The germline V gene has CDR1 SEHNR and CDR2 FQNEAQ (reference sequence). The CDR3 has 13 amino acids. CDR3: CASSISGQETQYF. CDR3 DNA sequence: TGTGCCAGCAGCATTAGCGGTCAGGAGACCCAGTACTTC.

Details on this clone: The junction shows a germline mismatch at one end, possibly a read error. The CDR3 region has the DNA TGTGCTAGCAGCCTCTCGACAGGGGCCGGGGAGCTGTTTTTT. Protein: CASSLSTGAGELFF. The V call is TRBV7-7, the J call TRBJ2-2; 8 bases are a match to TRBD1. This CDR3 region has 14 residues. CDR1 is SSHAT and CDR2 is FNYEAQ in the germline V gene (reference sequence).

The chain employs TRBV27 and TRBJ1-2; TRBD1 might be the D (5 bases). CDR3 length: 14 amino acids. The V end lost 6 bases, the J end lost 4 bases, and 15 bases lay between the germline ends. Germline assignment: CDR1 MNHEY and CDR2 SMNVEV (reference sequence). CDR3 residues: CASSDIRDFYGYTF. The CDR3 bases are TGTGCCAGCAGCGATATCCGGGACTTCTATGGCTACACCTTC.

This clone has just one count. This chain links TRBV9 with TRBJ2-1; a weak D match, TRBD2 (5 bases). Looked up from germline, CDR1 is SGDLS and CDR2 is YYNGEE. The CDR3 runs to 16 residues. The V end was cut by 3 bases, the J end by 7 bases, with 20 bases between. The CDR3 DNA reads as TGTGCCAGCAGCGATCCTCTTGAGGGCCTCACGAATGAGCAGTTCTTC. It codes for CASSDPLEGLTNEQFF.

This clone appeared a few times. The chain is built from TRBV19 and TRBJ1-4; D is ambiguous. CDR1 LNHDA and CDR2 SQIVND come from the germline V gene (reference sequence). The CDR3 sequence is 14 residues long. Trimming took 6 bases from V and 5 from J, leaving 13 bases between them. CDR3 coding DNA: TGTGCCAGTAGACTCCGGACTACAAATGAAAAACTGTTTTTT. It is translated as CASRLRTTNEKLFF.

Here the CDR3 DNA reads TGCAGCGTCGCCCCTCTAGCGGGGACCTACAATGAGCAGTTCTTC. Protein sequence: CSVAPLAGTYNEQFF. The chain employs TRBV29-1 and TRBJ2-1; 9 nucleotides align to TRBD2. J gave up 2 bases and V 6 bases, and 8 bases lay outside the gene matches. The CDR3 sequence is 15 residues long. Germline assignment: CDR1 SQVTM and CDR2 ANQGSEA.

The gene calls are TRBV4-1 and TRBJ2-1; 16 nucleotides align to TRBD2. The CDR3 is made up of 21 amino acids. Trimming took 1 base from V and 1 from J; bases not matched to a gene: 10. Germline V gene data show CDR1 as MGHRA and CDR2 as YSYEKL. The CDR3 spells CASSQGTGTSGRAASYNEQFF. The CDR3 bases are TGCGCCAGCAGCCAAGGGACGGGGACTAGCGGGAGGGCCGCGTCCTACAATGAGCAGTTCTTC.

The rearrangement joins TRBV28 to TRBJ2-7; a weak D match, TRBD2 (7 bases). V lost 3 bases and J lost 4, with 19 bases in between. The CDR3 spans 16 residues. Germline CDR1 reads MDHEN; CDR2 reads SYDVKM. The CDR3 spells CASSFGGAQRTYEQYF. The CDR3 DNA is TGTGCCAGCAGTTTTGGGGGGGCGCAGAGGACGTACGAGCAGTACTTC.

The V gene is TRBV5-4, the J gene TRBJ2-2; 8 positions match TRBD2. J was trimmed by 1 base and V by 0 bases; bases with no gene match: 5. CDR1 SGHNT and CDR2 YYREEE come from the germline V gene (reference sequence). The CDR3 contains 17 residues. CDR3: CASSLAPSGWNTGELFF. DNA for the CDR3: TGTGCCAGCAGCTTGGCGCCTAGCGGGTGGAACACCGGGGAGCTGTTTTTT.

The chain links TRBV5-5 to TRBJ2-7; TRBD1 matches 10 bases. Looked up from germline, CDR1 is SGHKS and CDR2 is YYEKEE (reference sequence). The CDR3 loop spans 19 amino acids. V was clipped by 4 bases and J by 3 bases; unmatched bases: 19. Here the CDR3 DNA reads TGTGCCAGCAGCCCCGCGGGGTCCACGACAGGGGGCCGAGTCTACGAGCAGTACTTC. This encodes CASSPAGSTTGGRVYEQYF.

V is TRBV7-9 and J is TRBJ2-7; TRBD1 matches at 8 bases. This CDR3 comprises 13 residues. Germline V gene sequence: CDR1 SEHNR, CDR2 FQNEAQ (reference sequence). J gave up 12 bases and V 1 base, and 8 bases lay outside the gene matches. Written as DNA, the CDR3 is TGTGCCAGCAGCTTAGGTACTGGACAGGGTCCGTACTTC. It is translated as CASSLGTGQGPYF.

V and J are TRBV3-1 (or the pseudogene TRBV3-2) and TRBJ1-2; D gene ambiguous. Trimming removed 7 bases from V and 8 bases from J, with 14 bases in between. CDR1 LGHDT and CDR2 YNNKEL come from the germline V gene (reference sequence). CDR3 length equals 12 residues. In DNA, the CDR3 is TGTGCCAGCAAGGCGGGTATTAACGGCTACACCTTC. It codes for CASKAGINGYTF.

J is TRBJ2-3 and V is TRBV5-5, with TRBD1 identical over 11 bases. In germline, CDR1 is SGHKS, CDR2 YYEKEE (reference sequence). Losses at the gene ends were 5 bases for V and 2 bases for J; bases not matched to a gene: 4. The CDR3 runs to 15 residues. CDR3 sequence (DNA): TGTGCCAGCAGTCGGACAGGGGGCCCCACAGATACGCAGTATTTT. Its translation: CASSRTGGPTDTQYF.

This sequence joins TRBV7-2 and TRBJ2-2, with 14 bases fitting TRBD2. Per germline, CDR1 SGHTA and CDR2 FQGNSA. This CDR3 has 17 amino acids. J was trimmed by 3 bases and V by 4 bases; bases with no gene match: 4. CDR3 region: CASSSPGLAGDTGELFF. The CDR3 bases are TGTGCCAGCAGCTCACCGGGACTAGCGGGGGACACCGGGGAGCTGTTTTTT.

This clone has just one count. This rearrangement joins TRBV6-6 to TRBJ1-5; D possibly corresponds to TRBD1 (5 bases). V gave up 5 bases and J gave up 0 bases, with 11 bases separating them. Per the germline V gene, CDR1 is MNHNY and CDR2 is SVGAGI (reference sequence). There are 15 residues in the CDR3. As DNA, the CDR3 is TGTGCCAGCAGTCACCCCGACAGTAGCAATCAGCCCCAGCATTTT. This codes for CASSHPDSSNQPQHF.

This clone appeared a single time. J is TRBJ2-7 and V is TRBV6-5; maybe TRBD1 (6 bases). Trimming pared 6 bases from V and 4 bases from J, leaving 16 bases between. CDR3 length: 14 residues. The germline V gene has CDR1 MNHEY and CDR2 SVGAGI. CDR3: CASSPRGAMYEQYF. The CDR3, as DNA: TGTGCCAGCAGCCCCAGGGGAGCTATGTACGAGCAGTACTTC.

V and J are TRBV4-2 and TRBJ2-7, with 13 bases identical to TRBD2. CDR3 length: 15 amino acids. Trimming removed 0 bases from V and 5 bases from J; junction bases left unmatched: 1. Germline V gene data show CDR1 as LGHNA and CDR2 as YNFKEQ. The CDR3 nucleotides are TGTGCCAGCAGCCAAGACGGACTAGCGGGAGACGAGCAGTACTTC. Protein product: CASSQDGLAGDEQYF.

This chain connects TRBV29-1 to TRBJ2-7; TRBD2 matches 14 bases. Germline V gene lookup returns CDR1 SQVTM and CDR2 ANQGSEA. V lost 6 bases and J lost 2; bases outside the gene matches: 12. This CDR3 has 17 amino acids. The CDR3 sequence: CSVEPGLAGGLAYEQYF. As DNA, the CDR3 is TGCAGCGTCGAACCCGGACTAGCGGGGGGTCTTGCCTACGAGCAGTACTTC.

The CDR3 DNA reads as TGTGCCAGTAGCAGTACGGGGGGCGCCTACGAGCAGTACTTC. Translating gives CASSSTGGAYEQYF. The genes are TRBV19 and TRBJ2-7; tentative D call: TRBD2 (7 bases). Germline V CDR1 and CDR2: LNHDA, SQIVND (reference sequence). This CDR3 spans 14 amino acids. V was clipped by 6 bases and J by 2 bases, with 14 bases between them. Drawing the rest from reference TRBV19 and TRBJ2-7, the complete variable domain is DGGITQSPKYLFRKEGQNVTLSCEQNLNHDAMYWYRQDPGQGLRLIYYSQIVNDFQKGDIAEGYSVSREKKESFPLTVTSAQKNPTAFYLCASSSTGGAYEQYFGPGTRLTVT.